The sample holds one count of the clone carrying this TCR beta chain. Antigen specificity is unknown. Tumor samples were obtained before definitive surgery or chemotherapy. Trimming took off 0 bases at V and 3 bases at J, with 14 bases between the two ends. The CDR3 is 16 amino acids. In germline, CDR1 is MNHEY, CDR2 SVGAGI. The data were taken from a study of high-grade serous ovarian cancer treatment subgroups. Study in general: Each sample yielded on average about 7,000 unique TCR beta rearrangements from 12,000 to 15,000 reads. Broader study findings: Only CDR3 was analyzed; CDR1 and CDR2 were not. Spatial context was lost because tumors were sequenced in bulk. Same-patient tumor repertoires overlapped at about 0.095 to 0.8; different patients barely overlapped.

Here immunoSEQ multiplex PCR was the method, and the copy in TCRdb shows in-frame clones only, minus some. Among under 11,000 clones listed, about 71% were seen once. This chain links TRBV6-5 with TRBJ1-1; D perhaps matches TRBD1 (6 bases). The clonotype was recovered from a human donor with high-grade serous ovarian cancer. The sequencing input was tumor tissue. The CDR3 region is CASSYSQGIEDTEAFF. DNA of the CDR3: TGTGCCAGCAGTTACTCTCAGGGGATCGAGGACACTGAAGCTTTCTTT.